This T cell receptor beta chain was sequenced for a study of cytotoxic CD8 clonotypes in ibrutinib-treated CLL. Regarding the study as a whole: Public clonotypes were uncommon and contracted or stayed stable on treatment.

Investigators sought sequencing depths of between 1 in 200,000 and 1 in 1 million T cells. Profiling relied on immunoSEQ multiplex PCR, and the TCRdb table lists in-frame clones only, not all of them. The sample carries approximately 320,000 clones, 67% recorded once. The count of this clone is one. Its antigen is not identified. The input for sequencing was PBMCs, taken after 36 months of ibrutinib treatment. The receptor was isolated from a human donor with chronic lymphocytic leukemia.

The DNA for the CDR3 is TGTGCCAGCAGCTTAGCGGGAGCTTACGAGCAGTACTTC. Translating gives CASSLAGAYEQYF. The chain combines TRBV11-1 with TRBJ2-7; possibly TRBD2 for D (5 bases). Germline lookup yields CDR1 SGHAT and CDR2 FQDESV (reference sequence). This CDR3 comprises 13 residues. V was clipped by 0 bases and J by 4 bases, with 7 bases between them. The full variable domain, in which reference TRBV11-1 and TRBJ2-7 provide the parts outside the CDR3, is EAEVAQSPRYKITEKSQAVAFWCDPISGHATLYWYRQILGQGPELLVQFQDESVVDDSQLPKDRFSAERLKGVDSTLKIQPAELGDSAMYLCASSLAGAYEQYFGPGTRLTVT.